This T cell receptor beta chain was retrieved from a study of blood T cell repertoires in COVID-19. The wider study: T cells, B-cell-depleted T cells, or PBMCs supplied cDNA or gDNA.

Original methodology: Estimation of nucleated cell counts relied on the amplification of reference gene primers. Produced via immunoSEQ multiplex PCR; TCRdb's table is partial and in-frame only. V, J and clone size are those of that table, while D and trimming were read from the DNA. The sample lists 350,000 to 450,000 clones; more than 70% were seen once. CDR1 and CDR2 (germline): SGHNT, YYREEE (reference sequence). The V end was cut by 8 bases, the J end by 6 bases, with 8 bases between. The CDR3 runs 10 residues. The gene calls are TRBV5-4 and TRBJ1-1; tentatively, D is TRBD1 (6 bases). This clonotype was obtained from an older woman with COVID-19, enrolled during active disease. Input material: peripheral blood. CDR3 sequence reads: CARGASEAFF. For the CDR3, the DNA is TGTGCCAGGGGGGCCTCTGAAGCTTTCTTT.